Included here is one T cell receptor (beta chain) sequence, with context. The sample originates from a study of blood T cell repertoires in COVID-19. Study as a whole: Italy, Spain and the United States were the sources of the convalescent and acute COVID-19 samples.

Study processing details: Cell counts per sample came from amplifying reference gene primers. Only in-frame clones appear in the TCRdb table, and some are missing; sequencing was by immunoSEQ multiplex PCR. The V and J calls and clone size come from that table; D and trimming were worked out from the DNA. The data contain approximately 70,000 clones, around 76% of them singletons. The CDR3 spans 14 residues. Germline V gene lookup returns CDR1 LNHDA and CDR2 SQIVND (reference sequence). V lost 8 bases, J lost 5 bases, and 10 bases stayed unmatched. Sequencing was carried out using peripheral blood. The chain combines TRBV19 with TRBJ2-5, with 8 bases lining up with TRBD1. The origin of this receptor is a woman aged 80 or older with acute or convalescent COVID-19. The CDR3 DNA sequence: TGTGCCAGTCAAACCGGACAGGGCCGGGAGACCCAGTACTTC. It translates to CASQTGQGRETQYF.